Presented here are 21 T cell receptor beta chains from one specimen sequenced in a study of blood T cell repertoires in COVID-19. Generated by immunoSEQ multiplex PCR, the TCRdb table keeps only in-frame clones and is missing some. This table holds 120,000 or so clones, about 90% found once. Sequencing used peripheral blood. The receptors shown here come from a human donor in a cohort sampled during active COVID-19.

This clone was recorded only once. The CDR3 loop reads CASSESPFSGTKTDTQYF. The CDR3 nucleotides are TGCGCCAGCAGTGAGTCCCCGTTTAGCGGGACGAAAACCGATACGCAGTATTTT. This sequence joins TRBV10-1 and TRBJ2-3; 8 positions match TRBD2. This CDR3 has 18 amino acids. The V segment lost 0 bases and the J segment 6 bases; nucleotides outside the gene matches: 14. Germline V gene sequence: CDR1 WNHNN, CDR2 SYGVQD (reference sequence).

The CDR3 region is CASSEVRTSTRWSDNEQFF. The CDR3 region has the DNA TGTGCCAGCAGTGAGGTAAGGACTAGCACCCGGTGGAGTGACAATGAGCAGTTCTTC. This chain uses TRBV6-1 with TRBJ2-1; 8 bases are shared with TRBD2. Germline V lookup: CDR1 MNHNS, CDR2 SASEGT. The CDR3 has 19 residues. With V trimmed by 3 bases and J by 5 bases, 18 bases remained unmatched.

The chain uses TRBV6-5 and TRBJ1-3; D gene unclear. The germline CDR1 and CDR2 sequences are MNHEY and SVGAGI. Trimming removed 8 bases from V and 2 bases from J, with 16 bases in between. This CDR3 region has 15 residues. CDR3 sequence: CASFLLGGAGNTIYF. CDR3 DNA: TGTGCCAGCTTCCTCCTGGGAGGTGCTGGAAACACCATATATTTT.

This chain joins TRBV5-8 and TRBJ1-3; maybe TRBD1 (5 bases). CDR3 size: 14 residues. Germline assignment: CDR1 SGHTS and CDR2 YDEGEE. V lost 1 base and J 1 base, leaving 6 bases between the germline ends. The CDR3 DNA is TGTGCCAGCAGCTTGAAGGGGTCTGGAAACACCATATATTTT. It codes for CASSLKGSGNTIYF. Filled out from reference TRBV5-8 and TRBJ1-3, the complete variable domain reads EAGVTQSPTHLIKTRGQQATLRCSPISGHTSVYWYQQALGLGLQFLLWYDEGEERNRGNFPPRFSGRQFPNYSSELNVNALELEDSALYLCASSLKGSGNTIYFGEGSWLTVV.

V usage is TRBV2 and J usage is TRBJ1-4; 9 nucleotides agree with TRBD1. The V gene end was trimmed by 0 bases and the J gene end by 2 bases; junction bases not matched to a gene: 19. Germline values: CDR1 SNHLY, CDR2 FYNNEI. The CDR3 spans 22 residues. In DNA, the CDR3 is TGTGCCAGCAGTGAAGCGCTTCGATGGTCGGGGACAGGGAGTCCGACTAATGAAAAACTGTTTTTT. This codes for CASSEALRWSGTGSPTNEKLFF.

This rearrangement joins TRBV27 to TRBJ1-5; 8 bases match TRBD1. This CDR3 region has 14 residues. The ends lost 3 bases at V and 5 bases at J; junction bases unmatched: 3. Germline CDR1 MNHEY, CDR2 SMNVEV (reference sequence). In DNA form, the CDR3 reads TGTGCCAGCAGTTTGGACAGGGTGGATCAGCCCCAGCATTTT. Amino acids: CASSLDRVDQPQHF.

The J gene is TRBJ1-3, the V gene TRBV11-2; D gene ambiguous. The V end lost 3 bases, the J end lost 2 bases, and 11 bases lay between the germline ends. This CDR3 spans 15 amino acids. Germline loops: CDR1 SGHAT, CDR2 FQNNGV. The CDR3 reads CASSLLHGAGNTIYF. The CDR3 DNA is TGTGCCAGCAGCTTGCTCCACGGGGCTGGAAACACCATATATTTT. Looking up the rest from reference TRBV11-2 and TRBJ1-3 gives the full variable domain: EAGVAQSPRYKIIEKRQSVAFWCNPISGHATLYWYQQILGQGPKLLIQFQNNGVVDDSQLPKDRFSAERLKGVDSTLKIQPAKLEDSAVYLCASSLLHGAGNTIYFGEGSWLTVV.

Note on this clone: This CDR3 is also generated by other DNA sequences in the sample. The gene calls are TRBV7-3 and TRBJ2-1; D perhaps matches TRBD2 (5 bases). The V and J ends lost 2 bases and 0 bases respectively, with 8 bases between them. The CDR3 sequence is 15 residues long. Germline lookup yields CDR1 SGHTA and CDR2 FQGTGA. The CDR3 DNA follows: TGTGCCAGCAGCTTAGAGGGAAGCTCCTACAATGAGCAGTTCTTC. Protein sequence: CASSLEGSSYNEQFF.

The chain recombines TRBV7-9 with TRBJ2-1; 7 bases align to TRBD2. V shed 4 bases and J 3 bases; nucleotides not matched to a gene: 6. Germline V gene lookup returns CDR1 SEHNR and CDR2 FQNEAQ (reference sequence). This CDR3 has 15 amino acids. CDR3 region: CASSYGGGIYNEQFF. The CDR3 DNA reads TGTGCCAGCAGCTATGGCGGGGGAATCTACAATGAGCAGTTCTTC.

J is TRBJ2-4 and V is TRBV2; 7 bases fit TRBD1. The CDR3 has 14 residues. V was pared by 6 bases and J by 3 bases, with 5 bases of the junction left unmatched. From germline, CDR1 is SNHLY and CDR2 FYNNEI. CDR3 sequence (DNA): TGTGCCAGCAGACGAACAGGGGTCAAAAACATTCAGTACTTC. It specifies CASRRTGVKNIQYF.

This clone was observed once. V is TRBV6-5 and J is TRBJ1-2; D not resolved. The V and J ends lost 7 bases and 7 bases respectively, with 16 bases between them. Germline V lookup: CDR1 MNHEY, CDR2 SVGAGI. The CDR3 sequence is 13 residues long. This chain's CDR3 is CASTPEAGSGYTF. The CDR3 coding sequence is TGTGCCAGCACTCCCGAGGCGGGTAGTGGCTACACCTTC.

The J gene is TRBJ1-2, the V gene TRBV29-1, with 9 positions matching TRBD1. The germline V gene has CDR1 SQVTM and CDR2 ANQGSEA. CDR3 length equals 14 residues. V gave up 6 bases and J gave up 4 bases; unmatched junction bases: 9. CDR3 sequence: CSVTGTGNGYGYTF. CDR3 coding DNA: TGCAGCGTCACCGGGACAGGGAACGGCTATGGCTACACCTTC.

J is TRBJ1-1 and V is TRBV5-1; no firm D call. V was trimmed by 0 bases and J by 3 bases, leaving 6 bases between them. In germline, CDR1 is SGHRS, CDR2 YFSETQ. The CDR3 runs to 13 residues. CDR3: CASSLDEDTEAFF. CDR3 sequence (DNA): TGCGCCAGCAGCTTGGACGAGGACACTGAAGCTTTCTTT.

V gene TRBV12-3 or TRBV12-4 combines with J gene TRBJ1-5; D might be TRBD1 (6 bases). The CDR3 loop spans 12 amino acids. Trimming took 6 bases from V and 7 from J, leaving 10 bases between them. In DNA, the CDR3 is TGTGCCAGCAGAGGGGGGGAACAGCCCCAGCATTTT. Encoded protein: CASRGGEQPQHF.

V is TRBV7-2 and J is TRBJ2-3; D perhaps matches TRBD2 (6 bases). Trimming shortened V by 1 base and J by 4 bases, and 6 bases separated the two germline ends. CDR1 and CDR2 from the germline V gene are SGHTA and FQGNSA. This CDR3 comprises 13 residues. The CDR3 sequence is CASSLGGADTQYF. The CDR3, as DNA: TGTGCCAGCAGCTTAGGGGGGGCAGATACGCAGTATTTT.

The chain couples TRBV5-1 to TRBJ1-1; possibly TRBD1 for D (6 bases). V lost 5 bases and J 4 bases, leaving 12 bases between the germline ends. CDR1 is SGHRS, CDR2 YFSETQ, per germline. The CDR3 has 13 residues. CDR3 DNA sequence: TGCGCCAGCAGGCGGACAGAACTCACTGAAGCTTTCTTT. Translation gives CASRRTELTEAFF.

V and J are TRBV13 and TRBJ2-7; maybe TRBD1 (6 bases). The CDR3 is 15 amino acids. The germline gives CDR1 PRHDT, CDR2 FYEKMQ (reference sequence). V lost 5 bases to trimming and J lost 5 bases, with 19 bases between them. The CDR3 coding sequence is TGTGCCAGCAGCCCCTCGAGCACCAGGGGAGACGAGCAGTACTTC. It encodes CASSPSSTRGDEQYF.

The chain joins TRBV5-1 to TRBJ1-1, with D tentatively TRBD1 (5 bases). Looked up from germline, CDR1 is SGHRS and CDR2 is YFSETQ. The CDR3 length is 14 residues. Trimming took off 4 bases at V and 5 bases at J, with 15 bases between the two ends. CDR3: CASSVTPGWTEAFF. CDR3 nucleotides: TGCGCCAGCAGCGTTACCCCAGGGTGGACTGAAGCTTTCTTT. Using reference TRBV5-1 and TRBJ1-1 for the parts outside the CDR3, the full variable domain is KAGVTQTPRYLIKTRGQQVTLSCSPISGHRSVSWYQQTPGQGLQFLFEYFSETQRNKGNFPGRFSGRQFSNSRSEMNVSTLELGDSALYLCASSVTPGWTEAFFGQGTRLTVV.

The chain carries TRBV5-8 and TRBJ2-7; maybe TRBD1 (6 bases). Germline CDR1 SGHTS, CDR2 YDEGEE. This CDR3 contains 15 residues. V lost 4 bases, J lost 2 bases, and 16 bases lay in between. CDR3 bases: TGTGCCAGCAGCACCATGTGGGGGCAAGCCTACGAGCAGTACTTC. Protein sequence: CASSTMWGQAYEQYF.

This clone was detected only a few times. The chain uses TRBV5-1 and TRBJ2-7; TRBD1 is a possible D gene (5 bases). Between the trimmed V and J ends, which lost 2 bases and 5 bases, there was a span of 11 bases. CDR1 is SGHRS, CDR2 YFSETQ, per germline. CDR3 length: 13 amino acids. CDR3 loop: CASSFAQGHEQYF. CDR3 coding DNA: TGCGCCAGCAGCTTTGCTCAGGGTCACGAGCAGTACTTC.

The genes are TRBV7-3 and TRBJ2-1, with TRBD1 as a possible D gene (6 bases). V lost 4 bases, J lost 5 bases, and 15 bases lay in between. The germline V gene encodes CDR1 SGHTA and CDR2 FQGTGA. This CDR3 is 15 amino acids long. Here the CDR3 DNA reads TGTGCCAGCAGCTCCAACAGGGAGTCTCACAATGAGCAGTTCTTC. Its protein product is CASSSNRESHNEQFF.